This T cell receptor (beta chain) was found in a study of T cell clonality in common variable immunodeficiency. The study, taken as a whole, reports: CVID subjects had higher TCRbeta clonality than healthy controls, most marked in about a third.

J lost 5 bases, V lost 3 bases, and 11 bases had no gene match. The germline gives CDR1 KGHSH, CDR2 LQKENI. The CDR3 has 16 amino acids. Here immunoSEQ multiplex PCR was the method, and the copy in TCRdb shows in-frame clones only, minus some. Observed in the sample are about 81,000 clones, none of them singletons. The table lists this clone with a few counts. No antigen is known for it. The sequenced fragment ends 3 residues before the CDR3 boundary, so the rest is inferred from the germline J gene. The source of this sequence is a person between 18 and 75 years old in good health. The V call is TRBV18, the J call TRBJ2-5; 8 bases map to TRBD1. The sample taken for sequencing was peripheral blood mononuclear cells. The sequenced CDR3 bases are TGTGCCAGCTCACCTAATAGCCGGACAGGGAGCGAGACC. Protein: CASSPNSRTGSET. Given in full, the CDR3 is CASSPNSRTGSETQYF.